This T cell receptor (beta chain) stems from a study of blood T cell repertoires in COVID-19. Background on the study: Collection of acute and convalescent COVID-19 samples took place in the United States, Italy and Spain.

One Seattle source followed patients from active infection through their disease course. Generated by immunoSEQ multiplex PCR, the TCRdb table keeps only in-frame clones and is missing some. The sample lists roughly 230,000 clones, roughly 85% occurring once. This CDR3 contains 15 residues. The germline gives CDR1 LNHDA, CDR2 SQIVND (reference sequence). Trimming cost V 3 bases and J 1 base, with 12 bases left between them. J is TRBJ2-5 and V is TRBV19; D ambiguous. The TCR sequence derives from a man aged 45-60 years with COVID-19, enrolled during active disease. The sample consisted of peripheral blood. CDR3 in amino acids: CASSISFRLQETQYF. Here the CDR3 DNA reads TGTGCCAGTAGTATTAGTTTCAGGCTCCAAGAGACCCAGTACTTC.